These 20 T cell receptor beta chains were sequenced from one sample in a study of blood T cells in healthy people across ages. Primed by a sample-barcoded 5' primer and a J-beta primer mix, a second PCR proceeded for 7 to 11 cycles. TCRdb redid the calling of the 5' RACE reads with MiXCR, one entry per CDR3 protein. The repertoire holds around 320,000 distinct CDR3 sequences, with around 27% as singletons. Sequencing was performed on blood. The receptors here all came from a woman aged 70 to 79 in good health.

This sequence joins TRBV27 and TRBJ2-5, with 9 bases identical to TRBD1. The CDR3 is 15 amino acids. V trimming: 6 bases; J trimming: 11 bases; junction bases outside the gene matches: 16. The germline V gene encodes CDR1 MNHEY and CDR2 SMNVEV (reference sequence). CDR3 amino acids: CASSLVLQGAGEQYF. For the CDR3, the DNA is TGTGCCAGCAGCTTAGTGTTACAGGGGGCTGGTGAGCAGTACTTC.

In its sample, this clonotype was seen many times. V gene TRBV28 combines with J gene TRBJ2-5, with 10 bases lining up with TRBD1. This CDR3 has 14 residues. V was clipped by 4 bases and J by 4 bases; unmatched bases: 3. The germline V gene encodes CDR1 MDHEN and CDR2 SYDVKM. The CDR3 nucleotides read TGTGCCAGCAGTTCGACAGGGGGCAGAGAGACCCAGTACTTC. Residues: CASSSTGGRETQYF.

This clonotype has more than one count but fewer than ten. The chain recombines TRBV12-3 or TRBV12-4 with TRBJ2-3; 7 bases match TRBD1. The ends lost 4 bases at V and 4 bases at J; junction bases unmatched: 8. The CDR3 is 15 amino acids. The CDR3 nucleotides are TGTGCCAGCAGTTCCGGGACAGTCTTTCCAGATACGCAGTATTTT. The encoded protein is CASSSGTVFPDTQYF.

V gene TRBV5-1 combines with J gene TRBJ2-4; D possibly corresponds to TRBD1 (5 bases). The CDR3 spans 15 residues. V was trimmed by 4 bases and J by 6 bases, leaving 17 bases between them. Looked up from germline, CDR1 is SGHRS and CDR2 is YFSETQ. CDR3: CASSEQGFGLNIQYF. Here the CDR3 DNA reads TGCGCCAGCAGCGAGCAGGGTTTTGGTCTAAACATTCAGTACTTC.

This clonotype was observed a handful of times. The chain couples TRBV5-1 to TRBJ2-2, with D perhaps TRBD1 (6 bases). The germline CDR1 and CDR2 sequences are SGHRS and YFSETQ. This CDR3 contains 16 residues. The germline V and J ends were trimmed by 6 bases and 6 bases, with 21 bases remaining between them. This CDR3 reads CASIQITGTGAGELFF. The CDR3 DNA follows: TGCGCCAGCATCCAGATCACAGGGACCGGAGCCGGGGAGCTGTTTTTT.

The CDR3 region is CASSRSRQSNEKLFF. The DNA of the CDR3 is TGTGCCAGCAGTCGGTCCCGACAGAGTAATGAAAAACTGTTTTTT. The V call is TRBV6-5, the J call TRBJ1-4; TRBD1 might be the D (5 bases). The germline gives CDR1 MNHEY, CDR2 SVGAGI. The CDR3 length is 15 residues. V was cut by 5 bases and J by 4 bases, with 14 bases left in between.

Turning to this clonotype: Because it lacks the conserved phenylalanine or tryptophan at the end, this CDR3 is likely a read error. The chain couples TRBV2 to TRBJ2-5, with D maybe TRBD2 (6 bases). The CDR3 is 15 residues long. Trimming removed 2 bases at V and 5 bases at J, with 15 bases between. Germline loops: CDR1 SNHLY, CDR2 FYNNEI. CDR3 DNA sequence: TGTGCCAGCAGTGAAATGTTCGGCGGGGACGAGACCCAGTACCTC. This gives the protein CASSEMFGGDETQYL.

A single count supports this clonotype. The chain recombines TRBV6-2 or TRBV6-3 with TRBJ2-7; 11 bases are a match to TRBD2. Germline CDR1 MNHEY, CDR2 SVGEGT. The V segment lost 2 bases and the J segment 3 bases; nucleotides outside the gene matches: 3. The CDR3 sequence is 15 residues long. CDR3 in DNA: TGTGCCAGCAGTTACCCCGGGACTAGCGGCTACGAGCAGTACTTC. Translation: CASSYPGTSGYEQYF.

This CDR3 reads CSATTGADTQYF. CDR3 in DNA: TGCAGTGCTACCACAGGGGCCGATACGCAGTATTTT. J is TRBJ2-3 and V is TRBV20-1; 7 positions agree with TRBD1. This CDR3 comprises 12 residues. Germline trimming cut 4 bases from V and 6 bases from J; bases unmatched to any gene: 4. CDR1 and CDR2 from the germline V gene are DFQATT and SNEGSKA (reference sequence).

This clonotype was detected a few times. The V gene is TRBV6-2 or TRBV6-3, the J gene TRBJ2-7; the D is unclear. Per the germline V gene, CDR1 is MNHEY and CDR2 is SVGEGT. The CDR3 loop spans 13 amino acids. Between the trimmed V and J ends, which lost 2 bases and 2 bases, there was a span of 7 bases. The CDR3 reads CASSYGVAYEQYF. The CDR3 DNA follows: TGTGCCAGCAGTTACGGAGTAGCCTACGAGCAGTACTTC.

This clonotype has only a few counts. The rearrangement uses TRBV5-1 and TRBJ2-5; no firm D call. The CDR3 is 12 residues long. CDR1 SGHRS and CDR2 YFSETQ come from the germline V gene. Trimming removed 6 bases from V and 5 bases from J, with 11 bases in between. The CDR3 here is CASKALGETQYF. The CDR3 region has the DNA TGCGCCAGCAAAGCTCTCGGGGAGACCCAGTACTTC.

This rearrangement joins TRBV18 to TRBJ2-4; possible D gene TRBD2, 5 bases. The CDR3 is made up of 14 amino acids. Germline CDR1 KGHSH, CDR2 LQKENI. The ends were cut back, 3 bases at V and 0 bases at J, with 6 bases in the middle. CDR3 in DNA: TGTGCCAGCTCACCGAGGGTAGCCAAAAACATTCAGTACTTC. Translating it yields CASSPRVAKNIQYF.

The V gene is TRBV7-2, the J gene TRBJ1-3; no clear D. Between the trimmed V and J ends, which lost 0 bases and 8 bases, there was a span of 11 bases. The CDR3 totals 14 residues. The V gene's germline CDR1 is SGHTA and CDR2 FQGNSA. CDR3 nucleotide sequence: TGTGCCAGCAGCTTAGCATACGGGGTGGACACCATATATTTT. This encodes CASSLAYGVDTIYF.

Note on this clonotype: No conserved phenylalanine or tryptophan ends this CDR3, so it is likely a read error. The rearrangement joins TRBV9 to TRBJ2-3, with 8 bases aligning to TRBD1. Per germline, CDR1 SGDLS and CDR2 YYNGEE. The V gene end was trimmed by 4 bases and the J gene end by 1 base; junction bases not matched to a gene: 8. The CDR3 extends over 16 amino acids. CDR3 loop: CASSPRTGLGTDTQYS. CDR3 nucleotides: TGTGCCAGCAGCCCGCGGACAGGGCTGGGCACAGATACGCAGTATTCT.

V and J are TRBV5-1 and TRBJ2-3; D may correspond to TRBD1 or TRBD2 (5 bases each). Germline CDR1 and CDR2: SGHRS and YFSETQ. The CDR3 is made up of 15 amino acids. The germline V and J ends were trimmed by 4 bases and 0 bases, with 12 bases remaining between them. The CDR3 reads CASSRGASSTDTQYF. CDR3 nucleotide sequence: TGCGCCAGCAGCCGAGGGGCCTCTAGCACAGATACGCAGTATTTT.

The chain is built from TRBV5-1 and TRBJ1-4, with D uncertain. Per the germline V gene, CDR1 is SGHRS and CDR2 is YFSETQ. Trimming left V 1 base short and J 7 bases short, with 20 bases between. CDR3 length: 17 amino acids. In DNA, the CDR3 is TGCGCCAGCAGCTTGTATGGCCTGGAAGGGTCGGGTGAAAAACTGTTTTTT. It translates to CASSLYGLEGSGEKLFF.

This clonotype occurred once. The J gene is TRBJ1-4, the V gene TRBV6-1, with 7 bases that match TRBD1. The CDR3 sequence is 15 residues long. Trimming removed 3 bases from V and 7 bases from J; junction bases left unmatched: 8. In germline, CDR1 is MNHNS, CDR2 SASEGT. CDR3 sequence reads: CASSDPTGKTEKLFF. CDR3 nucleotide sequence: TGTGCCAGCAGTGATCCGACAGGGAAGACTGAAAAACTGTTTTTT.

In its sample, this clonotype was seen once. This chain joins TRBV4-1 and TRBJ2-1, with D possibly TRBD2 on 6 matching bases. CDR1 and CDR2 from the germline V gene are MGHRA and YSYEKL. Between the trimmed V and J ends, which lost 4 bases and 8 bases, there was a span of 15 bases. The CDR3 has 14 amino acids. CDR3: CASSLSPGGDEQFF. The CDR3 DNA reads TGCGCCAGCAGCCTATCACCAGGAGGGGATGAGCAGTTCTTC.

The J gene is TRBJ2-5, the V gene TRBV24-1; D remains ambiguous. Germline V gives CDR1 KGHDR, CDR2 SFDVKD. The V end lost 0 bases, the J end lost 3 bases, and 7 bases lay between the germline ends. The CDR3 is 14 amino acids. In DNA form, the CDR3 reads TGTGCCACCAGTGATTTGGGCGGTGAAGAGACCCAGTACTTC. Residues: CATSDLGGEETQYF.

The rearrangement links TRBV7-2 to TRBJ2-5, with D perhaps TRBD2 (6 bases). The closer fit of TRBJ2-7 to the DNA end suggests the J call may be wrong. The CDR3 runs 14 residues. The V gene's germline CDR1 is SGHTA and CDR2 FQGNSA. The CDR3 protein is CASSALSGAYEQYF. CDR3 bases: TGTGCCAGCAGCGCATTATCGGGGGCCTACGAGCAGTACTTC.